The clone carrying this TCR beta chain was picked up one time. Its matching antigen is unknown. The CDR3 runs to 15 residues. Trimming removed 3 bases at V and 5 bases at J, with 14 bases between. Germline V gives CDR1 SGHTA, CDR2 FQGNSA. This sample stems from a study of blood T cells in healthy people across ages. A second PCR, run for about 7 to 11 cycles, used a sample-barcoded 5' primer plus a J-beta primer mix. Each cDNA molecule received a tag from a template-switch adaptor that had 12 random nucleotides. TCRdb processed the 5' RACE reads anew with MiXCR; each CDR3 protein has one entry. Of around 1,800,000 distinct CDR3 sequences in the sample, roughly two fifths were seen once. Regarding the study as a whole: Diversity of TCR beta per million T cells declined in a roughly linear way with age.

The chain links TRBV7-2 to TRBJ2-1, with D perhaps matching TRBD1 (6 bases). What was sequenced was blood. The receptor was isolated from a human donor in good health. The CDR3 nucleotides read TGTGCCAGCAGCTTCCAGGGGATAACCAACAATGAGCAGTTCTTC. Translating it yields CASSFQGITNNEQFF. The variable domain in full, completed from reference TRBV7-2 and TRBJ2-1, reads GAGVSQSPSNKVTEKGKDVELRCDPISGHTALYWYRQSLGQGLEFLIYFQGNSAPDKSGLPSDRFSAERTGGSVSTLTIQRTQQEDSAVYLCASSFQGITNNEQFFGPGTRLTVL.